This T cell receptor beta chain was profiled in a study of naive and memory T cell subsets. The study's findings and limits: In naive cells, over 85% of TCR sequences were seen only once. RNA-based TCR counts may shift with T cell activation and differentiation.

There are 16 residues in the CDR3. Trimming removed 5 bases at V and 2 bases at J, with 18 bases between. The V gene's germline CDR1 is SGHDN and CDR2 FVKESK. CMV status came from CD4+ T cell IFNgamma after overnight CMV lysate stimulation of fresh PBMCs. About this clonotype: Its antigen is not identified.

The beta constant-region primer was an equimolar mix of two oligonucleotides covering TRBC1 and TRBC2. The ligated cDNA underwent four PCR rounds using SP2 and nested alpha and beta constant-region primers. A single record per CDR3 protein comes from TCRdb applying MiXCR to the UMI-ligation and nested PCR reads. This table has 7,900 or so distinct CDR3 sequences, 25% to 35% appearing once. The genes are TRBV14 and TRBJ1-1; a possible D gene is TRBD1 (6 bases). This clonotype was obtained from a human donor in good health. Sequenced material: CD8+ TEMRA cells from blood. Subset here: effector memory re-expressing CD45RA, CD45RA+ CD27-. The CDR3 sequence: CASSLLPTGLNTEAFF. The CDR3 region has the DNA TGTGCCAGCAGCTTACTTCCTACAGGGCTAAACACTGAAGCTTTCTTT.